This record covers a single T cell receptor beta chain. Using its own MiXCR run on the 5' RACE reads, TCRdb lists one record per CDR3 protein. The sample records about 130,000 distinct CDR3 sequences, 15% to 20% being singletons. These data come from a study of T-cell memory formation after mild COVID-19. This CDR3 is built from 14 residues. Germline V CDR1 and CDR2: LGHNA, YSLEER. Trimming stripped 3 bases from V and 7 bases from J, with 13 bases between. The source is a man between 18 and 29 years old who had mild COVID-19 (a few samples of this study predate the infection). Cell type and time point are not known. The chain employs TRBV4-3 and TRBJ1-5, with TRBD1 as a possible D gene (6 bases). The sample was PBMCs or a T cell subset sorted from them (not recorded which). The CDR3 DNA sequence: TGCGCCAGCAGCCACGGGGGCGGAGGACAGCCCCAGCATTTT. Protein sequence: CASSHGGGGQPQHF.